The rows below give T cell receptor beta chains drawn from one sample of a study of spatial heterogeneity in lung cancer. TCRdb reprocessed the 5' RACE reads with MiXCR, giving one entry per CDR3 protein. Among about 95,000 distinct CDR3 sequences listed, roughly 10% were seen once. The sample in question was PBMCs, obtained at surgery. Receptors originate from a male donor with early-stage non-small cell lung cancer. Each CDR3 is given with its conserved first and last residue. Each record gives: D gene, V gene, clone size, CDR3 length, J gene, CDR3 DNA, CDR3 protein. D genes are given only for firm matches. Where a row states a size, it is once, few, many or the class of an expanded clone; other rows omit it.

>NA|TRBV2|few|18|TRBJ2-2
TGTGCCAGCAGTGAAGCTGCAGGTATCGGGTCGAACACCGGGGAGCTGTTTTTT
CASSEAAGIGSNTGELFF
>NA|TRBV5-1|few|17|TRBJ2-1
TGCGCCAGCAGCTCCGCCTCGACAGCTTCTGCGCTAAATGAGCAGTTCTTC
CASSSASTASALNEQFF
>TRBD1|TRBV29-1|many|12|TRBJ1-1
TGCAGCGTTGGGACAGGGAGGCCTGAAGCTTTCTTT
CSVGTGRPEAFF
>NA|TRBV19|NA|15|TRBJ2-3
TGTGCCAGTAGTATTAGACGGCTAAGCGGAGATACGCAGTATTTT
CASSIRRLSGDTQYF
>NA|TRBV30|many|15|TRBJ1-3
TGTGCCTGGAGTGTCCCGGGGAGGGTTGGAAACACCATATATTTT
CAWSVPGRVGNTIYF
>NA|TRBV12-3/TRBV12-4|many|13|TRBJ2-5
TGTGCCAGCAGTTTACGCCGGCAAGAGACCCAGTACTTC
CASSLRRQETQYF
>TRBD1|TRBV18|many|17|TRBJ2-6
TGTGCCAGCTCACCGCAGGGGGCGTTGACTGGGGCCAACGTCCTGACTTTC
CASSPQGALTGANVLTF
>TRBD2|TRBV4-2|few|20|TRBJ2-6
TGTGCCAGCAGCCAAGACGGCCCCGTTAGCGGGGACTCTGGGGCCAACGTCCTGACTTTC
CASSQDGPVSGDSGANVLTF
>TRBD1|TRBV28|few|16|TRBJ2-7
TGTGCCAGCAGTAGCCACAGGGGGCGCTTCGCATACGAGCAGTACTTC
CASSSHRGRFAYEQYF
>NA|TRBV5-1|many|13|TRBJ2-5
TGCGCCAGCAGCGTAGAAGGCCAAGAGACCCAGTACTTC
CASSVEGQETQYF
>NA|TRBV28|NA|12|TRBJ2-1
TGTGCCAGCATTGGCGGGGGCGATGAGCAGTTCTTC
CASIGGGDEQFF
>NA|TRBV4-2|many|16|TRBJ2-7
TGTGCCAGCAGCCCTAGGGCCTTCCCCAGCACCTACGAGCAGTACTTC
CASSPRAFPSTYEQYF
>NA|TRBV14|once|14|TRBJ2-5
TGTGCCAGCAGCCACCGGGGCATCCAAGAGACCCAGTACTTC
CASSHRGIQETQYF
>NA|TRBV5-1|few|15|TRBJ1-4
TGCGCCAGCAGCTTGGAGGGGGCAACTAATGAAAAACTGTTTTTT
CASSLEGATNEKLFF
>NA|TRBV28|many|12|TRBJ1-1
TGTGCCAGCATACATCGGGGCACTGAAGCTTTCTTT
CASIHRGTEAFF
>TRBD2|TRBV7-7|many|15|TRBJ2-1
TGTGCCAGCAGCTCCGGACTAGCGGGAGAAAGTGAGCAGTTCTTC
CASSSGLAGESEQFF
>NA|TRBV7-9|NA|14|TRBJ1-2
TGTGCCAGCAGAGGATCTGGGATTAACTATGGCTACACCTTC
CASRGSGINYGYTF
>NA|TRBV10-3|many|12|TRBJ1-1
TGTGCCTCGAGGGGCATGAACACTGAAGCTTTCTTT
CASRGMNTEAFF
>TRBD1|TRBV5-1|few|15|TRBJ2-1
TGCGCCAGCAGCCTTCGGGGTGACAGGGGCAATGAGCAGTTCTTC
CASSLRGDRGNEQFF
>TRBD1|TRBV28|few|14|TRBJ1-5
TGTGCCAGCAGCCCCGGGACAGGCCATCAGCCCCAGCATTTT
CASSPGTGHQPQHF
>NA|TRBV6-1|many|16|TRBJ2-4
TGTGCCAGCAGTGAAGCCTTTGGTGGCCTGGGAAACATTCAGTACTTC
CASSEAFGGLGNIQYF
>NA|TRBV29-1|NA|13|TRBJ1-2
TGCAGCGATACAAAGTCTGCTAACTATGGCTACACCTTC
CSDTKSANYGYTF
>NA|TRBV7-2|few|15|TRBJ2-3
TGTGCCAGCAGCTTAGAAGTAGCGGGCACAGATACGCAGTATTTT
CASSLEVAGTDTQYF
>TRBD2|TRBV12-3/TRBV12-4|NA|14|TRBJ2-3
TGTGCCAGCACTTCAGCGGGAGGATGGGATACGCAGTATTTT
CASTSAGGWDTQYF
>TRBD1|TRBV3-1|NA|15|TRBJ1-1
TGTGCCAGCAGCCACCAGGGGGCTGGGAACACTGAAGCTTTCTTT
CASSHQGAGNTEAFF
>NA|TRBV2|many|12|TRBJ1-1
TGTGCCAGCCGGGAGGGCAACACTGAAGCTTTCTTT
CASREGNTEAFF
>NA|TRBV5-1|few|18|TRBJ2-2
TGCGCCAGCAGCCGGGACCCCCCTAGTAGTGCGAACACCGGGGAGCTGTTTTTT
CASSRDPPSSANTGELFF